The clone carrying this T cell receptor (beta chain) was observed at least ten times. This entry comes from a study of T cells in Graves' hyperthyroidism and ophthalmopathy. Amplification of TCR beta CDR3 regions used RNA as the template. An initial round of RT-PCR targeting the TCR CDR3 relied on the HTBI primer set. TCRdb itself ran the multiplex PCR reads through MiXCR, one entry per CDR3 protein. The table includes hundreds of thousands of distinct CDR3 sequences, about 14% detected once. Germline CDR1 MNHEY, CDR2 SMNVEV (reference sequence). The CDR3 extends over 14 amino acids. The V gene end was trimmed by 4 bases and the J gene end by 1 base; junction bases not matched to a gene: 2.

The gene calls are TRBV27 and TRBJ1-1; 8 positions agree with TRBD1. This clonotype originated in a woman in her 50s with Graves' ophthalmopathy. Sequenced input: blood. The CDR3 loop reads CASSWDRQNTEAFF. The CDR3 DNA sequence: TGTGCCAGCAGTTGGGACAGGCAGAACACTGAAGCTTTCTTT.